Following are 8 T cell receptor beta chains from one sample sequenced in a study of beta chain features in type 1 diabetes. Expressed TCRB transcripts were sequenced after all isolated RNA was converted to cDNA. TCRdb's copy holds only in-frame clones and misses some; the assay was immunoSEQ multiplex PCR. The sample lists a few hundred thousand clones; about 14% were seen once. Sequencing used naive CD4+ T cells from blood. The receptors shown here come from a woman between 18 and 30 years old in good health.

V is TRBV5-1 and J is TRBJ2-1; 9 positions agree with TRBD2. This CDR3 is 17 amino acids long. V dropped 4 bases and J dropped 10; count of bases not matched to a gene: 18. Germline CDR1 and CDR2: SGHRS and YFSETQ. The DNA for the CDR3 is TGCGCCAGCAGCCGGGGCCATGCAGCGGGAGGAAGTGGGGAGCAGTTCTTC. Protein product: CASSRGHAAGGSGEQFF. Full variable domain (rest looked up from reference TRBV5-1 and TRBJ2-1): KAGVTQTPRYLIKTRGQQVTLSCSPISGHRSVSWYQQTPGQGLQFLFEYFSETQRNKGNFPGRFSGRQFSNSRSEMNVSTLELGDSALYLCASSRGHAAGGSGEQFFGPGTRLTVL.

This clone was observed a few times. The chain couples TRBV29-1 to TRBJ2-7, with D maybe TRBD2 (5 bases). V shed 6 bases and J shed 2 bases, with 17 bases lying between them. CDR3 length: 14 amino acids. Germline V CDR1 and CDR2: SQVTM, ANQGSEA. The CDR3 loop is CSVATLGATYEQYF. The CDR3 region has the DNA TGCAGCGTCGCAACCCTGGGAGCAACCTACGAGCAGTACTTC.

The chain links TRBV11-2 to TRBJ1-1, with D possibly matching TRBD1 (5 bases). V shed 0 bases and J shed 4 bases, with 6 bases lying between them. Germline loops: CDR1 SGHAT, CDR2 FQNNGV. The CDR3 contains 13 residues. The chain's CDR3 is CASSLERGTEAFF. The CDR3 bases are TGTGCCAGCAGCTTAGAAAGGGGCACTGAAGCTTTCTTT.

This clone was detected a few times. The rearrangement joins TRBV7-9 to TRBJ2-3; 12 bases agree with TRBD2. The trim removed 4 bases at V and 2 bases at J, leaving 4 bases unmatched. CDR1 SEHNR and CDR2 FQNEAQ come from the germline V gene (reference sequence). CDR3 length: 16 amino acids. CDR3 in DNA: TGTGCCAGCAGCTCGTGGACTAGCGGGGTCACAGATACGCAGTATTTT. Protein: CASSSWTSGVTDTQYF.

The chain combines TRBV18 with TRBJ2-7; the D is unclear. V lost 5 bases and J lost 2, with 4 bases in between. The CDR3 runs 11 residues. Germline V gene data show CDR1 as KGHSH and CDR2 as LQKENI. The CDR3 sequence is CASSSAYEQYF. CDR3 in DNA: TGTGCCAGCTCATCGGCCTACGAGCAGTACTTC.

This clone was counted between two and nine times. This chain uses TRBV4-1 with TRBJ1-1; TRBD1 is a possible D gene (5 bases). Germline assignment: CDR1 MGHRA and CDR2 YSYEKL. The CDR3 consists of 13 residues. Trimming removed 5 bases at V and 1 base at J, with 8 bases between. The DNA of the CDR3 is TGCGCCAGCAGCGACAGTTCGAACACTGAAGCTTTCTTT. As protein: CASSDSSNTEAFF.

V usage is TRBV2 and J usage is TRBJ2-1; D ambiguous. The ends were cut back, 8 bases at V and 0 bases at J, with 8 bases in the middle. The CDR3 extends over 13 amino acids. CDR1 is SNHLY, CDR2 FYNNEI, per germline. The CDR3: CASLLYSYNEQFF. For the CDR3, the DNA is TGTGCCAGCCTCCTTTACTCCTACAATGAGCAGTTCTTC.

There are a few counts of this clone. The chain is built from TRBV18 and TRBJ2-3; D gene unclear. CDR3 length: 15 residues. CDR1 and CDR2 from the germline V gene are KGHSH and LQKENI. The V end lost 2 bases, the J end lost 2 bases, and 11 bases lay between the germline ends. In DNA, the CDR3 is TGTGCCAGCTCACCAATCGAAACTTACACAGATACGCAGTATTTT. Amino acids: CASSPIETYTDTQYF. The complete variable domain, with remaining parts taken from reference TRBV18 and TRBJ2-3, reads NAGVMQNPRHLVRRRGQEARLRCSPMKGHSHVYWYRQLPEEGLKFMVYLQKENIIDESGMPKERFSAEFPKEGPSILRIQQVVRGDSAAYFCASSPIETYTDTQYFGPGTRLTVL.